This section outlines one T cell receptor beta chain sequence together with its context. This clone was counted a single time. Which antigen it targets is not known. Base-call qualities are not available, and no considerably larger clone is one nucleotide away. This sample is part of a study of shared clonotypes between healthy human individuals (dated by TCRdb to the early 2020s). About the investigation overall: A couple of women and a few men aged 18 to 49 years were included in the cohort. Each donor's leukapheresis produced roughly between roughly 0.9 and 8.9 billion PBMCs. Libraries were prepared and TCR repertoires were sequenced by different laboratories using diverse techniques, in order to increase sequencing depth and limit assay-specific biases. The study deeply sequenced blood TCR repertoires of about 5 healthy adults to estimate repertoire size and the extent of clonotype sharing between individuals. For each donor, CD4 naive and CD4 memory were each run on three plates, CD8 naive on two plates, and CD8 memory on one plate. Results the study describes overall, beyond this receptor: Because the study included only a small number of donors, the genetic and exposure-history diversity represented was limited. Pairwise subsampling indicated that sequencing depth was expected to affect the degree of clonotype sharing among donors. Naive subsets generally had larger estimated clonotype richness than memory subsets did. Compared with non-shared clonotypes, the clonotypes found in all four sorted-subset donors had higher generation probabilities. Incomplete sequencing was indicated by rarefaction of sorted-subset datasets, despite the large sequencing depth. Sampling was limited to blood, and TCR repertoires in tissue likely differ from TCR repertoires in blood. Across four donors, approximately 4.9% of naive CD4, approximately 3.5% of naive CD8, approximately 2.5% of memory CD4, and approximately 0.4% of memory CD8 clonotypes were shared.

The CDR3 spans 19 residues, from the cysteine through the phenylalanine. Only CDR3 DNA remains: 57 bases, in frame from the first base. V and J are trimmed by 7 bases and 0 bases, and the gene matches miss 16 bases of the junction. Based on the germline V gene (reference sequence), the CDR1 and CDR2 sequences are PRHDT and FYEKMQ. CD8 naive samples were CD45RO-negative cells positively selected for CCR7, giving a CD45RA+CCR7+ population that excluded TemRA cells. The donors were healthy, HIV-negative adults who had no recently reported acute infections or vaccinations. Only Caucasian adults living in Nashville, Tennessee, USA were represented among the donors. Blood was obtained by leukapheresis, after which PBMCs were separated by Ficoll-Histopaque density gradient centrifugation and cryopreserved in liquid nitrogen vapor phase. Analytical flow cytometry was used to check the purity and quantity of every magnetically sorted T cell population. Genomic DNA was isolated from every sorted fraction and measured by UV absorbance on a Nanodrop 2000c.

TCR CDR3 regions were amplified from genomic DNA by multiplex PCR using the deep immunoSEQ assay. Extracted genomic DNA from each cell subset was spread evenly across all wells of several immunoSEQ 96-well plates, with each plate serving as a replicate. For sorted subsets, around 200 ng genomic DNA, equal to some 30,000 T cell genomes, was loaded into each replicate PCR. Purified libraries were measured with a Qubit 3.0 fluorometer, size-checked on a Bioanalyzer 2100, and measured again with the KAPA Library Quantification kit. Every immunoSEQ 96-well plate was sequenced on a separate single-read 150-cycle Illumina NextSeq 550 flow cell. The authors' pipeline ran thus. Because only junctional sequences without quality scores were contained in the immunoSEQ output, filtering matching that applied to full-length reads could not be performed. Sequences were annotated with PyIR, a Python wrapper for IgBLAST v1.9, using IMGT germline references to assign V/J genes and CDR3. Any read was removed if the V/J assignment was weak (E-value above 1e-6), the CDR3 was missing, or the read contained stop codons, out-of-frame junctions, or ambiguous translated residues. V3J clonotypes were defined as sequences sharing the same inferred V gene, J gene, and CDR3 amino acid sequence. The percentage overlap between two repertoires was calculated by dividing the number of shared unique clonotypes by the size of the smaller repertoire. Three approaches were used to assess repertoire richness: RTK rarefaction, the Chao1 estimator, and Recon v2.1 estimates of unobserved clonotypes. Generation probabilities were computed with OLGA for all TCRbeta clonotypes obtained by the gDNA method from four donors. TCRdb re-hosts the immuneACCESS table, in-frame sequences only. Its copies lack some clones; in the studies checked, an unresolved V gene accounts for under half of them, and the cause for the rest is not known. V, J and clone size derive from that table, while D and trimming were established from the DNA sequence. The sample contains roughly 810,000 clones, approximately 96% of them found a single time. Of the sample, less than 0.25% falls within the top ten clones.

Sequencing input: naive CD8+ T cells sorted from blood. Sample cell subset or site, as interpreted from the label and publication: CD45RA+CCR7+. The chain couples TRBV13 to TRBJ2-1; 9 central bases correspond to TRBD2. The source of this sequence is a man aged 25-45 years in good health. In nucleotide form, the sequence is TGTGCCAGCACCAATCGGGGTAGCGGGAGCGCTAGCTCCTACAATGAGCAGTTCTTC. This codes for CASTNRGSGSASSYNEQFF. Here the CDR3 is joined to the reference TRBV13 and TRBJ2-1 genes, and the full variable domain is: AAGVIQSPRHLIKEKRETATLKCYPIPRHDTVYWYQQGPGQDPQFLISFYEKMQSDKGSIPDRFSAQQFSDYHSELNMSSLELGDSALYFCASTNRGSGSASSYNEQFFGPGTRLTVL.